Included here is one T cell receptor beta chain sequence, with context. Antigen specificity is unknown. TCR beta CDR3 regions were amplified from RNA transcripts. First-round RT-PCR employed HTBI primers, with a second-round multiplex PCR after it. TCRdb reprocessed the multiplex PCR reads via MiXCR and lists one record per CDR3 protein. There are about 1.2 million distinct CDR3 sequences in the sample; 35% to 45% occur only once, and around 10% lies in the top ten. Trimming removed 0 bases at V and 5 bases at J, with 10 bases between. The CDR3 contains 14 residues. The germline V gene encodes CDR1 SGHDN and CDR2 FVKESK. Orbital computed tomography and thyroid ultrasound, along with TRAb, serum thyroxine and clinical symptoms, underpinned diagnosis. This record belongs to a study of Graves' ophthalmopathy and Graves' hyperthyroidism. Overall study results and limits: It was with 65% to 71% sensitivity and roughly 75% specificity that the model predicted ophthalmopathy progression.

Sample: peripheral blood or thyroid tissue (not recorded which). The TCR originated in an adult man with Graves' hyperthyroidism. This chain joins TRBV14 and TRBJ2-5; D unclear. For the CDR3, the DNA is TGTGCCAGCAGCCAAGACCACGGTCGCGAGACCCAGTACTTC. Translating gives CASSQDHGRETQYF.